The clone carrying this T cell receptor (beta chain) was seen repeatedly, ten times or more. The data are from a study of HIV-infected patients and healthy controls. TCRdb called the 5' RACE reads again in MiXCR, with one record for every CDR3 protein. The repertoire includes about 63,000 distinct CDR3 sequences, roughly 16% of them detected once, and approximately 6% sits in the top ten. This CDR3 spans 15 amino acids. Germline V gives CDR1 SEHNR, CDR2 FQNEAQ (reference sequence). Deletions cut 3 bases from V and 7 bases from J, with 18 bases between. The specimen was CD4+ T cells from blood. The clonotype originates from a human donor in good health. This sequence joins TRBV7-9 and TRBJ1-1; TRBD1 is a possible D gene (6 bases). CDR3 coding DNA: TGTGCCAGCAGCTTCCAAGACAGGCTGAACGGTGAAGCTTTCTTT. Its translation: CASSFQDRLNGEAFF.